This T cell receptor beta chain was obtained from a study of CD8+CD57+ T cells in acquired aplastic anemia. Background on the study: Each DNA sample taken from sorted CD4+ and CD8+ cells came to approximately 3 ug on average.

According to the study, genomic DNA was the template for TCR beta VDJ and CDR3 profiling. TCRdb redid the calling of the reads with MiXCR, one entry per CDR3 protein. The sample shows 150,000 to 200,000 distinct CDR3 sequences, 64% of them seen only once. The CDR3 totals 13 residues. Trimming cost V 5 bases and J 6 bases; bases outside gene matches: 5. Per germline, CDR1 LNHDA and CDR2 SQIVND (reference sequence). This sequence joins TRBV19 and TRBJ2-7; 9 bases align to TRBD1. The TCR comes from a human donor with severe aplastic anemia or a healthy control (not recorded which). The specimen sequenced was sorted CD4+, CD8+, or CD8+CD57+ T cells (not recorded which) from PBMCs. The CDR3 protein is CASSPGQGREQYF. CDR3 sequence (DNA): TGTGCCAGTAGTCCCGGACAGGGGCGCGAGCAGTACTTC.